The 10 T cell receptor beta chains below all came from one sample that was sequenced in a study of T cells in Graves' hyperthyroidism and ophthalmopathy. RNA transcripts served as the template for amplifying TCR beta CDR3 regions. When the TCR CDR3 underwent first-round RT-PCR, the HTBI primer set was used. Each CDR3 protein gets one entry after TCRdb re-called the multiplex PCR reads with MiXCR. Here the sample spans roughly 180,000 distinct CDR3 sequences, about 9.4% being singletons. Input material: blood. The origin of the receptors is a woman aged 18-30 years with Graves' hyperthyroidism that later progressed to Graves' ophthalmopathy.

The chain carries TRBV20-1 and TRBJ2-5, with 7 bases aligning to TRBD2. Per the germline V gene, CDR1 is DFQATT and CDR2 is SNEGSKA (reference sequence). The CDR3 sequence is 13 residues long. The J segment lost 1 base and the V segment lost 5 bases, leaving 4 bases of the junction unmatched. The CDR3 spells CSALGLTQETQYF. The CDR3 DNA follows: TGCAGTGCTTTGGGACTAACCCAAGAGACCCAGTACTTC.

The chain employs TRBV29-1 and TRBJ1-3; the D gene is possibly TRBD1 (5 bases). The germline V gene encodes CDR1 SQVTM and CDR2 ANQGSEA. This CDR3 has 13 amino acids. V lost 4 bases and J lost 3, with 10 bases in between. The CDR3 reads CSVVGGGGNTIYF. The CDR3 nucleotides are TGCAGCGTTGTGGGGGGTGGTGGAAACACCATATATTTT.

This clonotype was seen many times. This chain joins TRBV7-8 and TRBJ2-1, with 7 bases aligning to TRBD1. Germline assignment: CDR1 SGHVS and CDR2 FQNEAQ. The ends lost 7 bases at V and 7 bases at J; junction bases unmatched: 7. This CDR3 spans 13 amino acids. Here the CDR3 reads CASKETGKNEQFF. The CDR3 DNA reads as TGTGCCAGCAAAGAGACAGGGAAAAATGAGCAGTTCTTC. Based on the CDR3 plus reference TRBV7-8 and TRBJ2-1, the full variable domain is GAGVSQSPRYKVAKRGQDVALRCDPISGHVSLFWYQQALGQGPEFLTYFQNEAQLDKSGLPSDRFFAERPEGSVSTLKIQRTQQEDSAVYLCASKETGKNEQFFGPGTRLTVL.

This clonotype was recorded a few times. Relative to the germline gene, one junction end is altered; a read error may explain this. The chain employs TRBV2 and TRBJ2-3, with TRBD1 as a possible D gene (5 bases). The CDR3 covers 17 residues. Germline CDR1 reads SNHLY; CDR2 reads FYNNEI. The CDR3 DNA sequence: TGTGCCAGCGGTGAGATGCCTGGTGGACATAGCACAGATACGCAGTATTTT. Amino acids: CASGEMPGGHSTDTQYF.

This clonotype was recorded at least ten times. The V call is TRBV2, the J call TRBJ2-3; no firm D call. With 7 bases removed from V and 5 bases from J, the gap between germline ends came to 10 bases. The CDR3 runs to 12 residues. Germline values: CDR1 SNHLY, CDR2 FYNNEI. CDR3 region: CASTRDEDTQYF. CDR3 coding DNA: TGTGCCAGCACCAGAGACGAAGATACGCAGTATTTT.

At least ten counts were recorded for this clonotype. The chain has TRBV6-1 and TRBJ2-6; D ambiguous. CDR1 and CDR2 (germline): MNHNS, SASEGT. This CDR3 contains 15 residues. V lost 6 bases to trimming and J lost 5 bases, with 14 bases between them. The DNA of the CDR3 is TGTGCCAGCAGCCCCACTGATACCTGGGCCAACGTCCTGACTTTC. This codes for CASSPTDTWANVLTF.

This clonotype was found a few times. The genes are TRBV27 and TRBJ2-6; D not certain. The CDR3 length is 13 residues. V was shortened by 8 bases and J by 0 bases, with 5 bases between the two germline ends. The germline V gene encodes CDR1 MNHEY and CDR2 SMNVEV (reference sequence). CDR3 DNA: TGTGCCAGCGGTAGCTCTGGGGCCAACGTCCTGACTTTC. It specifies CASGSSGANVLTF.

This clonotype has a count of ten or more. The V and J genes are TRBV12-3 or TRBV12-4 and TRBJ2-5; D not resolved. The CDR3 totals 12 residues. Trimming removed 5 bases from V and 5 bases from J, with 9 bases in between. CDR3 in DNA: TGTGCCAGCAGTGCACAGACGGAGACCCAGTACTTC. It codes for CASSAQTETQYF.

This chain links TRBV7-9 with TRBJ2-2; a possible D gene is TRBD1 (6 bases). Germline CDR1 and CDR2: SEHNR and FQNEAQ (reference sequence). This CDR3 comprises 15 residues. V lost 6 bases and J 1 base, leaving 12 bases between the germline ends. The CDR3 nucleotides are TGTGCCAGCAGGGGCAAAGGGGGGAACACCGGGGAGCTGTTTTTT. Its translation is CASRGKGGNTGELFF.

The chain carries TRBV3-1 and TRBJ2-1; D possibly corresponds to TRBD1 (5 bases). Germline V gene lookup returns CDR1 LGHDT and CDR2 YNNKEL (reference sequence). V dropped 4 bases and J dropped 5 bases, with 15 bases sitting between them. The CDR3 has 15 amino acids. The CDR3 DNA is TGTGCCAGCAGCCGAGACTGGGGCAGACACAATGAGCAGTTCTTC. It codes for CASSRDWGRHNEQFF.